A single TCR beta chain is shown here with its context. TCRdb reanalysed the RT-PCR reads using MiXCR and keeps one entry per CDR3 protein. This table holds almost 700,000 distinct CDR3 sequences, more than 13% found once. Trimming stripped 5 bases from V and 4 bases from J, with 14 bases between. CDR3 length equals 15 residues. Germline CDR1 and CDR2: SEHNR and FQNEAQ (reference sequence). This TCR came from a female donor in good health, serving as a healthy control. The rearrangement uses TRBV7-9 and TRBJ1-4; TRBD1 is a possible D gene (5 bases). The specimen was memory CD4+ T cells from blood. CDR3 residues: CASSPGAYINEKLFF. The CDR3 DNA follows: TGTGCCAGCAGCCCCGGGGCCTACATTAATGAAAAACTGTTTTTT.